The 25 T cell receptor beta chains below were found in one sample sequenced in a study of cytomegalovirus exposure and HLA in healthy donors. This PCR relied on a set of 60 Vbeta primers and 13 Jbeta primers. The data were produced by immunoSEQ multiplex PCR, yet TCRdb's version contains in-frame clones alone and is incomplete. The sample contains about 160,000 clones, approximately 76% of which appear only once. Specimen: PBMCs. All receptors come from a man aged 60 to 69 in good health and CMV-seronegative.

Regarding this clone: The identical CDR3 is also encoded by other nucleotide sequences in the sample. The CDR3 reads CASSLGASGIYEQYF. CDR3 coding DNA: TGCGCCAGCAGCTTGGGCGCTAGCGGGATATACGAGCAGTACTTC. This sequence joins TRBV5-1 and TRBJ2-7; 9 bases agree with TRBD2. V lost 0 bases to trimming and J lost 4 bases; unmatched junction nucleotides: 5. The CDR3 is made up of 15 amino acids. CDR1 and CDR2 (germline): SGHRS, YFSETQ.

This clone was seen only a few times. The chain recombines TRBV6-1 with TRBJ1-3, with D uncertain. From germline, CDR1 is MNHNS and CDR2 SASEGT. V was cut by 2 bases and J by 0 bases, with 5 bases left in between. CDR3 size: 14 residues. The CDR3 nucleotides are TGTGCCAGCAGTGAACACAGCTCTGGAAACACCATATATTTT. Translated: CASSEHSSGNTIYF.

The chain couples TRBV10-3 to TRBJ2-7; 9 positions agree with TRBD2. This CDR3 is built from 15 residues. Germline values: CDR1 ENHRY, CDR2 SYGVKD. Trimming removed 0 bases from V and 2 bases from J; junction bases left unmatched: 2. CDR3 in amino acids: CAISESSGSPYEQYF. CDR3 sequence (DNA): TGTGCCATCAGTGAGTCTAGCGGGAGCCCCTACGAGCAGTACTTC.

This clone was picked up a small number of times. The chain combines TRBV7-2 with TRBJ1-5; 10 nucleotides line up with TRBD1. CDR1 SGHTA and CDR2 FQGNSA come from the germline V gene. The CDR3 covers 16 residues. Losses at the gene ends were 4 bases for V and 1 base for J; bases not matched to a gene: 4. CDR3 sequence (DNA): TGTGCCAGCAGCTCCGGACAGGGGGGAAGCAATCAGCCCCAGCATTTT. This sequence encodes CASSSGQGGSNQPQHF.

The chain is built from TRBV30 and TRBJ1-1; the match to TRBD1 covers 7 bases. Unmatched junction bases numbered 12, after V lost 5 bases and J lost 6 bases. The CDR3 sequence is 14 residues long. Looked up from germline, CDR1 is GTSNPN and CDR2 is SVGIG (reference sequence). In DNA form, the CDR3 reads TGTGCCTGGGCCTTGGGACAGCCTAGCGCTGAAGCTTTCTTT. This encodes CAWALGQPSAEAFF. The full variable domain, its missing parts supplied by reference TRBV30 and TRBJ1-1, is SQTIHQWPATLVQPVGSPLSLECTVEGTSNPNLYWYRQAAGRGLQLLFYSVGIGQISSEVPQNLSASRPQDRQFILSSKKLLLSDSGFYLCAWALGQPSAEAFFGQGTRLTVV.

The gene calls are TRBV18 and TRBJ2-2; 7 nucleotides match TRBD1. The CDR3 totals 18 residues. Germline V gene lookup returns CDR1 KGHSH and CDR2 LQKENI. Unmatched junction bases numbered 13, after V lost 6 bases and J lost 0 bases. In DNA, the CDR3 is TGTGCCAGCTCGAACAGACAGGGACCCCTTCCGAACACCGGGGAGCTGTTTTTT. Its translation is CASSNRQGPLPNTGELFF.

The rearrangement links TRBV6-1 to TRBJ2-1; TRBD2 matches at 7 bases. The V and J ends lost 0 bases and 4 bases, in that order; junction bases with no gene match: 12. CDR1 is MNHNS, CDR2 SASEGT, per germline. The CDR3 has 18 residues. The CDR3 protein is CASSEANRRGGFYNEQFF. The CDR3 region has the DNA TGTGCCAGCAGTGAAGCGAATAGGAGGGGAGGGTTTTACAATGAGCAGTTCTTC.

This chain links TRBV7-3 with TRBJ2-1, with 7 bases aligning to TRBD1. The CDR3 contains 15 residues. Losses at the gene ends were 0 bases for V and 2 bases for J; bases not matched to a gene: 1. Per germline, CDR1 SGHTA and CDR2 FQGTGA. In DNA, the CDR3 is TGTGCCAGCAGCTTAACTAGGGGGCCCTACAATGAGCAGTTCTTC. This sequence encodes CASSLTRGPYNEQFF.

The gene calls are TRBV11-3 and TRBJ2-1; 8 bases align to TRBD2. Germline loops: CDR1 SGHNT, CDR2 YENEEA. V lost 1 base, J lost 8 bases, and 4 bases stayed unmatched. The CDR3 totals 14 residues. The CDR3 DNA is TGTGCCAGCAGCTTAGGGACTAGCCCGTATGAGCAGTTCTTC. Translating gives CASSLGTSPYEQFF.

The rearrangement uses TRBV5-1 and TRBJ2-1; 8 bases agree with TRBD2. V lost 2 bases to trimming and J lost 0 bases; unmatched junction nucleotides: 4. The CDR3 is 16 amino acids. The V gene's germline CDR1 is SGHRS and CDR2 YFSETQ. CDR3 in amino acids: CASSFQAGDSYNEQFF. CDR3 nucleotide sequence: TGCGCCAGCAGCTTTCAAGCGGGGGACTCCTACAATGAGCAGTTCTTC. Combining the CDR3 with reference TRBV5-1 and TRBJ2-1 gives the whole variable domain KAGVTQTPRYLIKTRGQQVTLSCSPISGHRSVSWYQQTPGQGLQFLFEYFSETQRNKGNFPGRFSGRQFSNSRSEMNVSTLELGDSALYLCASSFQAGDSYNEQFFGPGTRLTVL.

The chain recombines TRBV11-3 with TRBJ2-3, with 14 positions matching TRBD2. CDR3 length equals 16 residues. Germline assignment: CDR1 SGHNT and CDR2 YENEEA. V shed 5 bases, J shed 5 bases, and the junction held 6 bases outside the gene matches. CDR3 loop: CASSPGLAGAGDTQYF. The CDR3, as DNA: TGTGCCAGCAGCCCGGGACTAGCGGGAGCGGGAGATACGCAGTATTTT.

V usage is TRBV28 and J usage is TRBJ1-2; a weak D match, TRBD1 (5 bases). V was pared by 1 base and J by 4 bases, with 7 bases between. The CDR3 length is 13 residues. Germline CDR1 MDHEN, CDR2 SYDVKM. The CDR3 spells CASSLYDSYGYTF. Written as DNA, the CDR3 is TGTGCCAGCAGTTTATATGACAGCTATGGCTACACCTTC.

This clone was found once. CDR3 protein: CASSLEQGGSYNEQFF. DNA for the CDR3: TGTGCCAGCAGCTTAGAACAGGGGGGTTCCTACAATGAGCAGTTCTTC. V gene TRBV11-3 combines with J gene TRBJ2-1; 8 nucleotides match TRBD1. After removal of 0 bases from V and 1 base from J, the junction contained 2 bases not matched to a gene. The germline V gene encodes CDR1 SGHNT and CDR2 YENEEA. This CDR3 is 16 amino acids long.

The chain joins TRBV29-1 to TRBJ2-1, with 7 bases lining up with TRBD1. CDR1 is SQVTM and CDR2 is ANQGSEA in the germline V gene. There are 14 residues in the CDR3. J was trimmed by 3 bases and V by 8 bases; bases with no gene match: 10. CDR3 protein: CSTYQTGSYNEQFF. The DNA of the CDR3 is TGCAGCACGTACCAGACAGGGAGCTACAATGAGCAGTTCTTC.

The chain carries TRBV11-3 and TRBJ2-5; 10 bases are shared with TRBD2. Germline V gives CDR1 SGHNT, CDR2 YENEEA. V was pared by 3 bases and J by 1 base, with 2 bases of the junction left unmatched. CDR3 length: 15 residues. The CDR3 DNA follows: TGTGCCAGCAGCTTTACTAGCGGGGTCCAAGAGACCCAGTACTTC. The encoded protein is CASSFTSGVQETQYF.

This clone was counted only a few times. The chain employs TRBV2 and TRBJ2-2, with D uncertain. V lost 1 base and J lost 5, with 11 bases in between. This CDR3 is built from 15 residues. CDR1 is SNHLY and CDR2 is FYNNEI in the germline V gene. CDR3 amino acids: CASSEDGVITGELFF. The DNA for the CDR3 is TGTGCCAGCAGTGAAGACGGTGTGATAACCGGGGAGCTGTTTTTT. The full variable domain, rest sourced from reference TRBV2 and TRBJ2-2, is EPEVTQTPSHQVTQMGQEVILRCVPISNHLYFYWYRQILGQKVEFLVSFYNNEISEKSEIFDDQFSVERPDGSNFTLKIRSTKLEDSAMYFCASSEDGVITGELFFGEGSRLTVL.

J is TRBJ2-1 and V is TRBV28; TRBD1 agrees at 9 bases. The CDR3 has 16 amino acids. The trim removed 5 bases at V and 2 bases at J, leaving 7 bases unmatched. Germline loops: CDR1 MDHEN, CDR2 SYDVKM. In DNA form, the CDR3 reads TGTGCCAGCAGTGGTACCGGGACAGGGCCCTACAATGAGCAGTTCTTC. Translation gives CASSGTGTGPYNEQFF.

This clone has just one count. V usage is TRBV30 and J usage is TRBJ2-1; possible D gene TRBD1, 6 bases. Trimming stripped 1 base from V and 13 bases from J, with 8 bases between. Germline V CDR1 and CDR2: GTSNPN, SVGIG (reference sequence). There are 10 residues in the CDR3. CDR3 in amino acids: CAWSGRGQFF. CDR3 DNA: TGTGCCTGGAGTGGCAGGGGCCAGTTCTTC.

This clone was observed a few times. The CDR3 DNA sequence: TGTGCCAGCAGCTCAGACAGGGAGCCACCTAATGAAAAACTGTTTTTT. Protein sequence: CASSSDREPPNEKLFF. The rearrangement links TRBV5-4 to TRBJ1-4; 7 nucleotides line up with TRBD1. The CDR3 sequence is 16 residues long. J was trimmed by 3 bases and V by 3 bases; bases with no gene match: 8. Per germline, CDR1 SGHNT and CDR2 YYREEE (reference sequence).

J is TRBJ2-7 and V is TRBV14; D ambiguous. V was trimmed by 1 base and J by 6 bases, leaving 4 bases between them. This CDR3 is 11 amino acids long. Germline V gives CDR1 SGHDN, CDR2 FVKESK. Here the CDR3 DNA reads TGTGCCAGCAGCCAAGCGCGCGAGCAGTACTTC. Translated: CASSQAREQYF.

V usage is TRBV5-4 and J usage is TRBJ1-2, with 7 bases identical to TRBD1. CDR1 is SGHNT, CDR2 YYREEE, per germline (reference sequence). The CDR3 totals 15 residues. The V and J ends lost 4 bases and 5 bases, in that order; junction bases with no gene match: 11. Here the CDR3 reads CASSPDGTATYGYTF. CDR3 sequence (DNA): TGTGCCAGCAGCCCAGACGGGACAGCGACATATGGCTACACCTTC. The full variable domain, rest sourced from reference TRBV5-4 and TRBJ1-2, is ETGVTQSPTHLIKTRGQQVTLRCSSQSGHNTVSWYQQALGQGPQFIFQYYREEENGRGNFPPRFSGLQFPNYSSELNVNALELDDSALYLCASSPDGTATYGYTFGSGTRLTVV.

This chain uses TRBV5-1 with TRBJ1-4; weak D call: TRBD1 (6 bases). Germline-derived CDR1 and CDR2 are SGHRS and YFSETQ. This CDR3 spans 16 amino acids. V was pared by 4 bases and J by 0 bases, with 13 bases between. CDR3 loop: CASSAKDSPTNEKLFF. The CDR3 DNA reads TGCGCCAGCAGCGCGAAGGACAGCCCAACTAATGAAAAACTGTTTTTT.

V and J are TRBV4-1 and TRBJ2-3; D possibly corresponds to TRBD2 (6 bases). Germline CDR1 and CDR2: MGHRA and YSYEKL. V was clipped by 1 base and J by 3 bases, with 17 bases between them. CDR3 length: 17 amino acids. CDR3 residues: CASSQAQIHSGTDTQYF. The DNA of the CDR3 is TGCGCCAGCAGCCAAGCCCAGATTCATAGCGGTACAGATACGCAGTATTTT.

This clone has just a few counts. V usage is TRBV21-1 and J usage is TRBJ1-1; the table's TRBD1 call for D was not verified on the DNA. TRBV21-1 is a pseudogene. CDR3 length: 16 residues. The CDR3 region is CASSRGTGGRVTEAFF. As DNA, the CDR3 is TGTGCCAGCAGCAGAGGGACAGGGGGCCGTGTCACTGAAGCTTTCTTT.

The chain has TRBV27 and TRBJ1-2, with D perhaps TRBD1 (6 bases). Germline CDR1 and CDR2: MNHEY and SMNVEV (reference sequence). The CDR3 covers 14 residues. V was trimmed by 6 bases and J by 5 bases, leaving 16 bases between them. The CDR3 region is CASRTNRDVYGYTF. CDR3 in DNA: TGTGCCAGCAGGACTAACAGGGACGTTTATGGCTACACCTTC.